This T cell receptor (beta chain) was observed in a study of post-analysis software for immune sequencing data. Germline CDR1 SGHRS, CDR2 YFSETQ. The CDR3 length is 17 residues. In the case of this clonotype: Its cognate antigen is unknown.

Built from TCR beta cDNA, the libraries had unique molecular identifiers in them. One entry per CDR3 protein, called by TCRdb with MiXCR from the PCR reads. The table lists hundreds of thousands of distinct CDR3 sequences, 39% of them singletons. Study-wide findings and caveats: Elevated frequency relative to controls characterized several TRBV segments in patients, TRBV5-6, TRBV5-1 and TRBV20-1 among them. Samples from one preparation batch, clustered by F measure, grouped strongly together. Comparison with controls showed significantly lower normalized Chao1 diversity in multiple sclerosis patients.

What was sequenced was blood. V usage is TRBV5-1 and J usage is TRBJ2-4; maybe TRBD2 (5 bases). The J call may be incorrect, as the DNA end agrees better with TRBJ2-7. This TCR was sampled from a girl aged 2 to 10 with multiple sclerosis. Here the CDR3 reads CASSLAPVSDGAYEQYF. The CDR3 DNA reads TGCGCCAGCAGCTTGGCCCCCGTCTCGGACGGGGCCTACGAGCAGTACTTC.